A single sample gave rise to the 19 T cell receptor beta chains below, sequenced in a study of cytomegalovirus exposure and HLA in healthy donors. The primer mix had 60 Vbeta and 13 Jbeta primers. Method: immunoSEQ multiplex PCR; TCRdb's copy keeps in-frame clones and lacks some. Among under 150,000 clones listed, approximately 84% were seen once. The sample was PBMCs. These TCRs come from a boy aged 2-9 years in good health and CMV-seronegative.

This chain connects TRBV7-6 to TRBJ2-3; 9 bases align to TRBD1. With V trimmed by 1 base and J by 4 bases, 9 bases remained unmatched. Germline CDR1 reads SGHVS; CDR2 reads FNYEAQ. This CDR3 contains 17 residues. The CDR3 DNA follows: TGTGCCAGCAGCTTAGGCCCGACAGGGGGTTTTGCAGATACGCAGTATTTT. It translates to CASSLGPTGGFADTQYF.

The CDR3 reads CSAIEGNTIYF. DNA of the CDR3: TGCAGTGCTATCGAGGGAAACACCATATATTTT. The chain joins TRBV20-1 to TRBJ1-3; D not resolved. The germline gives CDR1 DFQATT, CDR2 SNEGSKA (reference sequence). CDR3 length equals 11 residues. The V end was cut by 4 bases, the J end by 4 bases, with 5 bases between.

V and J are TRBV5-4 and TRBJ1-2; 9 nucleotides line up with TRBD1. The CDR3 runs to 13 residues. V gave up 4 bases and J gave up 6 bases; unmatched junction bases: 4. CDR1 SGHNT and CDR2 YYREEE come from the germline V gene (reference sequence). The CDR3 spells CASSAWTGDGYTF. The CDR3 DNA is TGTGCCAGCAGCGCCTGGACAGGGGATGGCTACACCTTC.

This clone was observed once. The V call is TRBV27, the J call TRBJ2-3; TRBD2 matches 15 bases. CDR1 MNHEY and CDR2 SMNVEV come from the germline V gene (reference sequence). V was clipped by 4 bases and J by 2 bases; unmatched bases: 7. The CDR3 has 18 residues. The DNA for the CDR3 is TGTGCCAGCAGTTCAGGACTAGCGGGAGGGCTTGCCACAGATACGCAGTATTTT. Amino acid sequence: CASSSGLAGGLATDTQYF.

The rearrangement links TRBV19 to TRBJ2-5, with D maybe TRBD2 (5 bases). With 5 bases removed from V and 4 bases from J, the gap between germline ends came to 14 bases. The CDR3 is 14 residues long. Germline V lookup: CDR1 LNHDA, CDR2 SQIVND (reference sequence). CDR3 sequence (DNA): TGTGCCAGTAGTCGCCTAGCCGCAGGAGAGACCCAGTACTTC. Its translation is CASSRLAAGETQYF.

This rearrangement joins TRBV7-8 to TRBJ1-3; D gene unclear. Per germline, CDR1 SGHVS and CDR2 FQNEAQ. The germline V and J ends were trimmed by 5 bases and 0 bases, with 14 bases remaining between them. CDR3 length equals 16 residues. CDR3 bases: TGTGCCAGCAGCCCAGGAACGATGGGCTCTGGAAACACCATATATTTT. Protein sequence: CASSPGTMGSGNTIYF.

The count of this clone is one. The chain uses TRBV19 and TRBJ1-5; no clear D. The CDR3 extends over 17 amino acids. V lost 1 base, J lost 4 bases, and 17 bases lay in between. CDR1 LNHDA and CDR2 SQIVND come from the germline V gene (reference sequence). DNA of the CDR3: TGTGCCAGTAGTATAGGGCGGGGTCCCTATAGGAATCAGCCCCAGCATTTT. This gives the protein CASSIGRGPYRNQPQHF.

This chain uses TRBV5-1 with TRBJ2-2; tentatively, D is TRBD2 (6 bases). Trimming removed 1 base at V and 4 bases at J, with 8 bases between. The CDR3 extends over 14 amino acids. Germline CDR1 and CDR2: SGHRS and YFSETQ. This CDR3 reads CASSLTGGTGELFF. The CDR3 DNA reads as TGCGCCAGCAGCTTGACCGGGGGCACCGGGGAGCTGTTTTTT. Using reference TRBV5-1 and TRBJ2-2 for the parts outside the CDR3, the full variable domain is KAGVTQTPRYLIKTRGQQVTLSCSPISGHRSVSWYQQTPGQGLQFLFEYFSETQRNKGNFPGRFSGRQFSNSRSEMNVSTLELGDSALYLCASSLTGGTGELFFGEGSRLTVL.

This clone was seen once. The gene calls are TRBV2 and TRBJ1-4, with D possibly TRBD1 on 5 matching bases. Germline CDR1 is SNHLY and CDR2 is FYNNEI. The V and J ends lost 6 bases and 7 bases respectively, with 18 bases between them. This CDR3 region has 15 residues. CDR3 bases: TGTGCCAGCAGATCTCACGGGGGGTTCGGTGAAAAACTGTTTTTT. It encodes CASRSHGGFGEKLFF.

The chain employs TRBV6-5 and TRBJ1-1, with unresolved D. The CDR3 is 11 residues long. The germline gives CDR1 MNHEY, CDR2 SVGAGI. V was trimmed by 6 bases and J by 10 bases, leaving 12 bases between them. CDR3 loop: CASSWGGGAFF. The CDR3 nucleotides are TGTGCCAGCAGCTGGGGAGGCGGAGCTTTCTTT.

The chain is built from TRBV11-2 and TRBJ1-1, with a possible D match to TRBD1 (5 bases). V lost 0 bases and J 0 bases, leaving 11 bases between the germline ends. The germline CDR1 and CDR2 sequences are SGHAT and FQNNGV. The CDR3 extends over 16 amino acids. The CDR3: CASSLESRQLNTEAFF. The CDR3 DNA sequence: TGTGCCAGCAGCTTAGAAAGCCGACAGCTGAACACTGAAGCTTTCTTT.

The chain couples TRBV6-6 to TRBJ2-4; 11 bases line up with TRBD2. CDR1 MNHNY and CDR2 SVGAGI come from the germline V gene (reference sequence). CDR3 length: 14 residues. V lost 5 bases to trimming and J lost 12 bases; unmatched junction nucleotides: 9. CDR3 sequence reads: CASSPNTSGSNQYF. DNA of the CDR3: TGTGCCAGCAGTCCGAACACTAGCGGGAGTAATCAGTACTTC.

This clone was recorded once. This sequence joins TRBV6-5 and TRBJ1-1; D not certain. Germline V gives CDR1 MNHEY, CDR2 SVGAGI. The CDR3 runs to 15 residues. V lost 0 bases and J lost 0, with 8 bases in between. This CDR3 reads CASSYSTAMNTEAFF. The CDR3, as DNA: TGTGCCAGCAGTTACTCTACAGCCATGAACACTGAAGCTTTCTTT.

This chain links TRBV6-1 with TRBJ2-7, with TRBD1 matching 8 bases. V dropped 3 bases and J dropped 9; count of bases not matched to a gene: 7. Germline V gene sequence: CDR1 MNHNS, CDR2 SASEGT. The CDR3 is 13 residues long. CDR3 nucleotides: TGTGCCAGCAGTGACCCTGACAGGGGAAGGCAGTACGTC. Protein sequence: CASSDPDRGRQYV.

The chain couples TRBV4-1 to TRBJ1-5; D remains ambiguous. Between the trimmed V and J ends, which lost 0 bases and 7 bases, there was a span of 13 bases. There are 15 residues in the CDR3. Germline loops: CDR1 MGHRA, CDR2 YSYEKL. In DNA form, the CDR3 reads TGCGCCAGCAGCCAAGAGGGGAGGGTTGGCCAGCCCCAGCATTTT. This gives the protein CASSQEGRVGQPQHF.

This rearrangement joins TRBV7-2 to TRBJ2-3; possible D gene TRBD2, 6 bases. Between the trimmed V and J ends, which lost 6 bases and 0 bases, there was a span of 13 bases. CDR1 is SGHTA and CDR2 is FQGNSA in the germline V gene. This CDR3 is 15 amino acids long. The DNA of the CDR3 is TGTGCCAGCAGTCGATTGGGGGGAAGCACAGATACGCAGTATTTT. Protein: CASSRLGGSTDTQYF. Using reference TRBV7-2 and TRBJ2-3 for the parts outside the CDR3, the full variable domain is GAGVSQSPSNKVTEKGKDVELRCDPISGHTALYWYRQSLGQGLEFLIYFQGNSAPDKSGLPSDRFSAERTGGSVSTLTIQRTQQEDSAVYLCASSRLGGSTDTQYFGPGTRLTVL.

This clone showed up just once. V usage is TRBV19 and J usage is TRBJ2-7; possible D gene TRBD1, 6 bases. There are 14 residues in the CDR3. The V end lost 4 bases, the J end lost 2 bases, and 12 bases lay between the germline ends. Germline V gives CDR1 LNHDA, CDR2 SQIVND (reference sequence). The CDR3 loop is CASSTDSHPYEQYF. CDR3 DNA: TGTGCCAGTAGTACGGACAGCCACCCCTACGAGCAGTACTTC.

The genes are TRBV6-5 and TRBJ1-3; 7 positions match TRBD1. The germline CDR1 and CDR2 sequences are MNHEY and SVGAGI. Germline trimming cut 6 bases from V and 2 bases from J; bases unmatched to any gene: 7. The length of the CDR3 is 15 residues. CDR3 in amino acids: CASSVAGGTGNTIYF. The CDR3 nucleotides are TGTGCCAGCAGCGTAGCAGGGGGAACTGGAAACACCATATATTTT.

This chain links TRBV11-2 with TRBJ1-1, with TRBD1 matching 7 bases. V dropped 3 bases and J dropped 0; count of bases not matched to a gene: 1. Germline V gene data show CDR1 as SGHAT and CDR2 as FQNNGV. This CDR3 contains 14 residues. CDR3 amino acids: CASSLGQLNTEAFF. CDR3 in DNA: TGTGCCAGCAGCTTGGGACAGTTGAACACTGAAGCTTTCTTT.